These 24 T cell receptor beta chains share one sample of origin, sequenced in a study of siplizumab effects on memory and regulatory T cells. The table came from immunoSEQ multiplex PCR; TCRdb's copy has only in-frame clones and leaves some out. The sample carries approximately 97,000 clones, approximately 90% recorded once. The sequenced sample was CD4+ T cells sorted from blood. Source of these receptors: a human donor in good health.

The genes are TRBV18 and TRBJ2-7; D remains unclear. V lost 3 bases and J lost 1, with 10 bases in between. Germline V gene sequence: CDR1 KGHSH, CDR2 LQKENI. The CDR3 runs 14 residues. The CDR3 nucleotides read TGTGCCAGCTCACCGTCTGCAGCTTCCTACGAGCAGTACTTC. Protein: CASSPSAASYEQYF.

The CDR3 DNA is TGTGCCAGCAGCCCGGTCTGGGCGGGCTACGAGCAGTACTTC. It is translated as CASSPVWAGYEQYF. The chain links TRBV5-8 to TRBJ2-7; D perhaps matches TRBD2 (5 bases). The germline V and J ends were trimmed by 4 bases and 3 bases, with 14 bases remaining between them. CDR3 length equals 14 residues. The germline CDR1 and CDR2 sequences are SGHTS and YDEGEE.

The chain has TRBV7-9 and TRBJ1-6; D unclear. The germline V and J ends were trimmed by 5 bases and 0 bases, with 8 bases remaining between them. CDR1 is SEHNR and CDR2 is FQNEAQ in the germline V gene (reference sequence). The CDR3 has 15 residues. CDR3 residues: CASSSQSSYNSPLHF. CDR3 DNA sequence: TGTGCCAGCAGCAGTCAGAGCTCCTATAATTCACCCCTCCACTTT.

The chain employs TRBV11-1 and TRBJ1-1, with a possible D match to TRBD1 (5 bases). Germline values: CDR1 SGHAT, CDR2 FQDESV (reference sequence). Trimming shortened V by 6 bases and J by 5 bases, and 16 bases separated the two germline ends. The CDR3 sequence is 14 residues long. CDR3 coding DNA: TGTGCCAGCAGGACCGGGACTTCAGTTACTGAAGCTTTCTTT. Amino acid sequence: CASRTGTSVTEAFF.

The chain combines TRBV6-6 with TRBJ1-1, with D possibly being TRBD1 (6 bases). V was cut by 2 bases and J by 2 bases, with 9 bases left in between. Germline values: CDR1 MNHNY, CDR2 SVGAGI (reference sequence). The CDR3 runs 14 residues. CDR3 sequence reads: CASSYEGHNTEAFF. The CDR3 region has the DNA TGTGCCAGCAGTTACGAGGGACACAACACTGAAGCTTTCTTT.

The chain carries TRBV30 and TRBJ1-1; D is unclear. The germline V gene encodes CDR1 GTSNPN and CDR2 SVGIG (reference sequence). Trimming stripped 1 base from V and 3 bases from J, with 12 bases between. There are 14 residues in the CDR3. In nucleotides, the CDR3 is TGTGCCTGGAGTGAGGGAGATTTAGACACTGAAGCTTTCTTT. Translation gives CAWSEGDLDTEAFF.

The chain couples TRBV7-3 to TRBJ2-1; tentatively, D is TRBD1 (7 bases). The germline gives CDR1 SGHTA, CDR2 FQGTGA. The CDR3 is made up of 15 amino acids. V lost 5 bases, J lost 2 bases, and 13 bases lay in between. This chain's CDR3 is CASSVDREAYNEQFF. CDR3 nucleotides: TGTGCCAGCAGCGTAGACAGGGAGGCCTACAATGAGCAGTTCTTC.

This clone was seen just once. This sequence joins TRBV19 and TRBJ1-3; D is undetermined. The V end lost 3 bases, the J end lost 0 bases, and 3 bases lay between the germline ends. The V gene's germline CDR1 is LNHDA and CDR2 SQIVND (reference sequence). The CDR3 extends over 13 amino acids. The CDR3 region has the DNA TGTGCCAGTAGTATGGGCTCTGGAAACACCATATATTTT. It is translated as CASSMGSGNTIYF.

The CDR3 loop reads CASSSRQGSYNEQFF. DNA of the CDR3: TGTGCCAGCAGTTCGAGACAGGGCTCCTACAATGAGCAGTTCTTC. The chain uses TRBV27 and TRBJ2-1, with 7 bases that match TRBD1. J was trimmed by 0 bases and V by 4 bases; bases with no gene match: 3. The CDR3 spans 15 residues. Looked up from germline, CDR1 is MNHEY and CDR2 is SMNVEV (reference sequence).

The chain joins TRBV9 to TRBJ2-3, with a weak D call TRBD2 (6 bases). Trimming stripped 4 bases from V and 4 bases from J, with 10 bases between. Per the germline V gene, CDR1 is SGDLS and CDR2 is YYNGEE. There are 13 residues in the CDR3. The CDR3 sequence is CASSRDSPDTQYF. For the CDR3, the DNA is TGTGCCAGCAGCCGGGACTCCCCAGATACGCAGTATTTT.

The chain uses TRBV5-1 and TRBJ1-1; TRBD1 matches 7 bases. The CDR3 contains 13 residues. J lost 5 bases, V lost 3 bases, and 4 bases had no gene match. CDR1 SGHRS and CDR2 YFSETQ come from the germline V gene. The DNA for the CDR3 is TGCGCCAGCAGCTACGGACAGGCGACTGAAGCTTTCTTT. Translation gives CASSYGQATEAFF.

The chain recombines TRBV6-4 with TRBJ1-1; D call uncertain. The V end was cut by 3 bases, the J end by 2 bases, with 7 bases between. Germline V gene sequence: CDR1 MRHNA, CDR2 SNTAGT. CDR3 length equals 13 residues. The CDR3 nucleotides read TGTGCCAGCAGTGAGTCCGCCAACACTGAAGCTTTCTTT. Translating gives CASSESANTEAFF.

The J gene is TRBJ2-7, the V gene TRBV11-3; no definite D call. V lost 2 bases and J lost 5, with 10 bases in between. There are 13 residues in the CDR3. Germline V gene lookup returns CDR1 SGHNT and CDR2 YENEEA. CDR3: CASSLNFRHEQYF. DNA of the CDR3: TGTGCCAGCAGCTTAAACTTTCGTCACGAGCAGTACTTC.

J is TRBJ2-3 and V is TRBV28; D might be TRBD1 or TRBD2, each matching 6 bases. The CDR3 extends over 15 amino acids. Trimming removed 8 bases at V and 6 bases at J, with 21 bases between. CDR1 is MDHEN and CDR2 is SYDVKM in the germline V gene. The CDR3 coding sequence is TGTGCCAGCTTTGATGGGGGGCGGTCTGAGGATACGCAGTATTTT. Residues: CASFDGGRSEDTQYF. Full variable domain (outside the CDR3, taken from reference TRBV28 and TRBJ2-3): DVKVTQSSRYLVKRTGEKVFLECVQDMDHENMFWYRQDPGLGLRLIYFSYDVKMKEKGDIPEGYSVSREKKERFSLILESASTNQTSMYLCASFDGGRSEDTQYFGPGTRLTVL.

The V and J genes are TRBV10-3 and TRBJ2-5, with TRBD2 as a possible D gene (6 bases). Germline lookup yields CDR1 ENHRY and CDR2 SYGVKD. V was shortened by 10 bases and J by 2 bases, with 11 bases between the two germline ends. The CDR3 consists of 12 residues. As DNA, the CDR3 is TGTGCCACCAGGGACTTTCAAGAGACCCAGTACTTC. Amino acid sequence: CATRDFQETQYF.

This clone occurred a few times. J is TRBJ1-5 and V is TRBV7-8; D unresolved. The V end lost 5 bases, the J end lost 0 bases, and 17 bases lay between the germline ends. Germline V gene lookup returns CDR1 SGHVS and CDR2 FQNEAQ. CDR3 length equals 17 residues. CDR3 sequence (DNA): TGTGCCAGCAGCCACGAAGAGGCAGCCGATAGCAATCAGCCCCAGCATTTT. It yields the protein CASSHEEAADSNQPQHF.

The chain uses TRBV11-3 and TRBJ2-1, with D possibly being TRBD1 or TRBD2 (5 bases each). Germline V lookup: CDR1 SGHNT, CDR2 YENEEA. CDR3 length: 16 amino acids. V was trimmed by 3 bases and J by 0 bases, leaving 12 bases between them. The CDR3 loop is CASSFGAAVSYNEQFF. In DNA, the CDR3 is TGTGCCAGCAGCTTCGGGGCAGCCGTCTCCTACAATGAGCAGTTCTTC.

Here the CDR3 reads CSATDRSVAFF. The CDR3, as DNA: TGCAGTGCGACTGACCGATCCGTGGCTTTCTTT. The chain uses TRBV20-1 and TRBJ1-1, with D uncertain. V was pared by 6 bases and J by 11 bases, with 16 bases between. The CDR3 consists of 11 residues. Per germline, CDR1 DFQATT and CDR2 SNEGSKA (reference sequence).

J is TRBJ2-7 and V is TRBV5-1; maybe TRBD1 (6 bases). Germline CDR1 SGHRS, CDR2 YFSETQ. The CDR3 extends over 13 amino acids. V was cut by 2 bases and J by 1 base, with 7 bases left in between. CDR3 sequence: CASSFTGSYEQYF. CDR3 bases: TGCGCCAGCAGCTTTACAGGGTCCTACGAGCAGTACTTC.

This chain joins TRBV25-1 and TRBJ2-7; possibly TRBD2 for D (6 bases). The CDR3 is 15 amino acids. V was shortened by 6 bases and J by 2 bases, with 17 bases between the two germline ends. Germline values: CDR1 MGHDK, CDR2 SYGVNS. As DNA, the CDR3 is TGTGCCAGCAGACCAGGAATAGCGGACACCTACGAGCAGTACTTC. It yields the protein CASRPGIADTYEQYF.

This chain links TRBV25-1 with TRBJ2-7; TRBD1 matches at 10 bases. The ends lost 5 bases at V and 2 bases at J; junction bases unmatched: 6. The CDR3 extends over 15 amino acids. The germline gives CDR1 MGHDK, CDR2 SYGVNS. The CDR3 reads CASSRWDRGAYEQYF. CDR3 coding DNA: TGTGCCAGCAGTCGCTGGGACAGGGGAGCCTACGAGCAGTACTTC.

The rearrangement links TRBV7-9 to TRBJ1-2, with D perhaps matching TRBD1 (5 bases). Trimming left V 1 base short and J 4 bases short, with 10 bases between. The CDR3 totals 14 residues. Germline CDR1 SEHNR, CDR2 FQNEAQ (reference sequence). The CDR3 coding sequence is TGTGCCAGCAGCTTAGACAGGAGAAGCTATGGCTACACCTTC. Translated: CASSLDRRSYGYTF.

The chain uses TRBV15 and TRBJ1-3; 8 nucleotides match TRBD1. The length of the CDR3 is 15 residues. The junction had 2 bases not matched to a gene; V was cut back by 0 bases and J by 4 bases. Germline CDR1 reads LNHNV; CDR2 reads YYDKDF (reference sequence). The CDR3 DNA follows: TGTGCCACCAGCAGAGAGGGGACAGGAGGAAACACCATATATTTT. Translation: CATSREGTGGNTIYF.

The chain joins TRBV7-9 to TRBJ2-2, with TRBD2 identical over 9 bases. Germline-derived CDR1 and CDR2 are SEHNR and FQNEAQ (reference sequence). The CDR3 length is 16 residues. Trimming cost V 1 base and J 7 bases; bases outside gene matches: 7. The CDR3, as DNA: TGTGCCAGCAGCTTAGGCGCTAGCGGGATCGACGGGGAGCTGTTTTTT. Its translation is CASSLGASGIDGELFF.